This T cell receptor (beta chain) is drawn from a study of early T cells in non-severe SARS-CoV-2 infection. In the study overall: RNA in bulk from unsorted whole blood was sequenced, and chains were unpaired. Study-wide results and caveats: VDJdb-based matching was biased toward anti-spike CD8 responses and missed private and CD4 specificities.

This clonotype was picked up many times. Its target is unknown. Attachment of unique molecular identifiers to individual cDNA molecules was performed. One entry per CDR3 protein results from TCRdb running MiXCR on the 5' RACE reads. The table lists under 85,000 distinct CDR3 sequences, more than 10% of them singletons, with about 16% in the top ten. V was clipped by 2 bases and J by 0 bases, with 10 bases between them. The CDR3 has 15 residues. CDR1 and CDR2 from the germline V gene are SEHNR and FQNEAQ (reference sequence). V is TRBV7-9 and J is TRBJ1-2, with D perhaps matching TRBD1 (5 bases). The receptor's source is an adult who was a healthcare worker with PCR-confirmed SARS-CoV-2 infection or an uninfected control (not recorded which). The donor label of this sample is uncertain. This specimen consisted of whole blood, obtained at baseline. The CDR3 here is CASSLNPGSNYGYTF. CDR3 bases: TGTGCCAGCAGCTTAAATCCAGGGTCTAACTATGGCTACACCTTC.